This T cell receptor beta chain was found in a study of vaccination and CD4 T cells after COVID-19. Background on the study: The authors used overlapping spike peptides from SARS-CoV-2, HCoV-NL63, HCoV-OC43 and HCoV-229E to stimulate cells. Control cultures were given a CEFX pool, an HIV-1 Nef pool, or no peptide.

Note on this clonotype: The antigen is unknown.

Germline CDR1 and CDR2: DFQATT and SNEGSKA (reference sequence). Trimming left V 1 base short and J 3 bases short, with 6 bases between. This CDR3 is built from 12 residues. CD4+ T cells that had been cultured provided DNA sequenced with the Oncomine TCR Beta short-read assay. TCRdb re-called the PCR reads through MiXCR, storing one row per CDR3 protein. The sample includes 20,000 to 25,000 distinct CDR3 sequences, approximately 50% seen only once; the top ten take roughly 9%. Treatment denoted: roughly 11-day PBMC culture with coronavirus spike peptide pools or control peptides (ViraFEST assay). A negative selection step was used to isolate CD4+ T cells once culture had run for around ten days.

The genes are TRBV20-1 and TRBJ2-5, with D possibly TRBD1 on 5 matching bases. This clonotype was obtained from a human donor who had recovered from COVID-19. Sequenced: CD4+ T cells from blood, cultured in vitro. As DNA, the CDR3 is TGCAGTGCTAGAGTAGGGGAAGAGACCCAGTACTTC. Its translation is CSARVGEETQYF.